These T cell receptor beta chains were read from a single sample in a study of blood T cell repertoires in COVID-19. This table comes from immunoSEQ multiplex PCR, and its TCRdb copy is limited to in-frame clones, with some not included. The repertoire holds under 250,000 clones, with about 88% as singletons. Sequencing was done on a sample of peripheral blood. The receptors come from a man aged 50-60 years who had recovered from COVID-19. CDR3s include the opening cysteine and the closing phenylalanine or tryptophan. Fields, in order: J gene, CDR3 length, V gene, clone size, D gene, CDR3 DNA, CDR3 protein. D genes are given only for firm matches. Some rows mark clone size as missing; the rest say once, few, many or name a class of expanded clone.

j_call: TRBJ2-2; cdr3_length: 14; v_call: TRBV19; clone_size: -; d_call: -; cdr3_nt: TGTGCCAGTCACAGGGGGGGTTTCACCGGGGAGCTGTTTTTT; cdr3_aa: CASHRGGFTGELFF
j_call: TRBJ2-7; cdr3_length: 14; v_call: TRBV6-2/TRBV6-3; clone_size: once; d_call: -; cdr3_nt: TGTGCCAGCAGCTTCGGACAGCTATCCTACGAGCAGTACTTC; cdr3_aa: CASSFGQLSYEQYF
j_call: TRBJ2-4; cdr3_length: 13; v_call: TRBV28; clone_size: -; d_call: TRBD1; cdr3_nt: TGTGCCAGCAGTTTGCCCAGGGGGAACATTCAGTACTTC; cdr3_aa: CASSLPRGNIQYF
j_call: TRBJ2-1; cdr3_length: 17; v_call: TRBV9; clone_size: -; d_call: TRBD1; cdr3_nt: TGTGCCAGCAGGTTAACAGGGGGCTCAGGAACCTACAATGAGCAGTTCTTC; cdr3_aa: CASRLTGGSGTYNEQFF
j_call: TRBJ2-5; cdr3_length: 17; v_call: TRBV9; clone_size: -; d_call: TRBD2; cdr3_nt: TGTGCCAGCAGCGGGAACTTCCTACTAGCGGCCGGTGAGACCCAGTACTTC; cdr3_aa: CASSGNFLLAAGETQYF
j_call: TRBJ2-5; cdr3_length: 17; v_call: TRBV19; clone_size: -; d_call: TRBD2; cdr3_nt: TGTGCCAGTAGTGCCCCTAGCGGGCAGGTGGACACGGGGACCCAGTACTTC; cdr3_aa: CASSAPSGQVDTGTQYF
j_call: TRBJ2-1; cdr3_length: 14; v_call: TRBV19; clone_size: -; d_call: -; cdr3_nt: TGTGCCAGGAAACAGGGGGGGGCCTACAATGAGCAGTTCTTC; cdr3_aa: CARKQGGAYNEQFF
j_call: TRBJ2-5; cdr3_length: 13; v_call: TRBV30; clone_size: -; d_call: TRBD1; cdr3_nt: TGTGCCTGGAGTAGGTCAGGGGGAGAGACCCAGTACTTC; cdr3_aa: CAWSRSGGETQYF
j_call: TRBJ1-3; cdr3_length: 13; v_call: TRBV6-5; clone_size: -; d_call: -; cdr3_nt: TGTGCCACCTCCGCGGGCTCTGGAAACACCATATATTTT; cdr3_aa: CATSAGSGNTIYF
j_call: TRBJ2-5; cdr3_length: 18; v_call: TRBV7-8; clone_size: -; d_call: TRBD2; cdr3_nt: TGTGCCAGCAGCTTAGTCGGACTAGCGGGAGGTTCGCAAGAGACCCAGTACTTC; cdr3_aa: CASSLVGLAGGSQETQYF
j_call: TRBJ2-2; cdr3_length: 14; v_call: TRBV4-1; clone_size: -; d_call: -; cdr3_nt: TGCGCCAGCAGTCTTAGCGGGAACACCGGGGAGCTGTTTTTT; cdr3_aa: CASSLSGNTGELFF
j_call: TRBJ2-1; cdr3_length: 14; v_call: TRBV18; clone_size: -; d_call: TRBD2; cdr3_nt: TGTGCCAGCTCAGAACTAGCGCGGTACAATGAGCAGTTCTTC; cdr3_aa: CASSELARYNEQFF
j_call: TRBJ2-2; cdr3_length: 16; v_call: TRBV11-3; clone_size: -; d_call: TRBD2; cdr3_nt: TGTGCCAGCAGTGCAGGACTAGCGGGAGGAACCGGGGAGCTGTTTTTT; cdr3_aa: CASSAGLAGGTGELFF
j_call: TRBJ2-7; cdr3_length: 14; v_call: TRBV5-5; clone_size: -; d_call: TRBD2; cdr3_nt: TGTGCCAGCAGCCCTAGCGGGAGTTATTACGAGCAGTACTTC; cdr3_aa: CASSPSGSYYEQYF
j_call: TRBJ1-1; cdr3_length: 16; v_call: TRBV24-1; clone_size: -; d_call: -; cdr3_nt: TGTGCCACCAGGAACGGTAGGGCAGGGGCGAACACTGAAGCTTTCTTT; cdr3_aa: CATRNGRAGANTEAFF
j_call: TRBJ1-4; cdr3_length: 13; v_call: TRBV30; clone_size: -; d_call: -; cdr3_nt: TGTGCCTGGAGTGTGTCAGGGAATGAAAAACTGTTTTTT; cdr3_aa: CAWSVSGNEKLFF
j_call: TRBJ2-1; cdr3_length: 16; v_call: TRBV2; clone_size: -; d_call: TRBD2; cdr3_nt: TGTGCCAGCAGTGATTCGGGACTAGCGGGAGGGCGTGAGCAGTTCTTC; cdr3_aa: CASSDSGLAGGREQFF
j_call: TRBJ1-2; cdr3_length: 15; v_call: TRBV7-2; clone_size: -; d_call: -; cdr3_nt: TGTGCCAGCAGCTTGGCTCCCGACAGCTACTATGGCTACACCTTC; cdr3_aa: CASSLAPDSYYGYTF
j_call: TRBJ2-5; cdr3_length: 16; v_call: TRBV7-7; clone_size: -; d_call: TRBD1; cdr3_nt: TGTGCCAGCAGCCCCCGGATTATAGGGGGCGGGGAGACCCAGTACTTC; cdr3_aa: CASSPRIIGGGETQYF
j_call: TRBJ2-6; cdr3_length: 20; v_call: TRBV18; clone_size: -; d_call: -; cdr3_nt: TGTGCCAGCTCACCTCCGGTAGGGGGGGCAGGGACTGTAGGGGCCAACGTCCTGACTTTC; cdr3_aa: CASSPPVGGAGTVGANVLTF
j_call: TRBJ2-5; cdr3_length: 14; v_call: TRBV24-1; clone_size: -; d_call: TRBD2; cdr3_nt: TGTGCCACCAGCGGACTAGCAGCCCAAGAGACCCAGTACTTC; cdr3_aa: CATSGLAAQETQYF
j_call: TRBJ2-1; cdr3_length: 19; v_call: TRBV27; clone_size: -; d_call: TRBD2; cdr3_nt: TGTGCCAGCAGTTCTGGGGGCAGCTCTAAACTGAGCGGGAGTTATGAGCAGTTCTTC; cdr3_aa: CASSSGGSSKLSGSYEQFF
j_call: TRBJ2-7; cdr3_length: 15; v_call: TRBV19; clone_size: -; d_call: TRBD1; cdr3_nt: TGTGCCAGTAGTGGACAGGTTGGGAGCTCCTACGAGCAGTACTTC; cdr3_aa: CASSGQVGSSYEQYF
j_call: TRBJ2-7; cdr3_length: 13; v_call: TRBV3-1/TRBV3-2; clone_size: -; d_call: -; cdr3_nt: TGTGCCAGCAGCCAACTCACAGGGTCCGAGCAGTACTTC; cdr3_aa: CASSQLTGSEQYF
j_call: TRBJ1-2; cdr3_length: 16; v_call: TRBV27; clone_size: once; d_call: TRBD1; cdr3_nt: TGTGCCAGCAGTTTAACCCGGGACAGCTCTAACTATGGCTACACCTTC; cdr3_aa: CASSLTRDSSNYGYTF
j_call: TRBJ2-3; cdr3_length: 14; v_call: TRBV30; clone_size: -; d_call: -; cdr3_nt: TGTGCCTGGAGTAGATTAGCGGTCACAGATACGCAGTATTTT; cdr3_aa: CAWSRLAVTDTQYF
j_call: TRBJ1-5; cdr3_length: 17; v_call: TRBV28; clone_size: -; d_call: TRBD1; cdr3_nt: TGTGCCAGCGGGACAGGGGGCGCGGGTTATAGCAATCAGCCCCAGCATTTT; cdr3_aa: CASGTGGAGYSNQPQHF
j_call: TRBJ1-5; cdr3_length: 15; v_call: TRBV5-1; clone_size: -; d_call: -; cdr3_nt: TGCGCCAGCAGCTTGGGCCTAAATAGCAATCAGCCCCAGCATTTT; cdr3_aa: CASSLGLNSNQPQHF
j_call: TRBJ1-6; cdr3_length: 13; v_call: TRBV7-9; clone_size: -; d_call: -; cdr3_nt: TGTGCCAGCAGGCAGGGTTTGGATTCACCCCTCCACTTT; cdr3_aa: CASRQGLDSPLHF
j_call: TRBJ2-3; cdr3_length: 15; v_call: TRBV11-3; clone_size: -; d_call: -; cdr3_nt: TGTGCCAGCAGCTTAGGGGACAGAGGAGGGGATACGCAGTATTTT; cdr3_aa: CASSLGDRGGDTQYF
j_call: TRBJ2-7; cdr3_length: 16; v_call: TRBV28; clone_size: -; d_call: TRBD2; cdr3_nt: TGTGCCAGCAGTTCTACTAGCGGGACTAGAACCTACGAGCAGTACTTC; cdr3_aa: CASSSTSGTRTYEQYF
j_call: TRBJ2-1; cdr3_length: 19; v_call: TRBV19; clone_size: few; d_call: TRBD1; cdr3_nt: TGTGCCGGTAGAGGAGCGGACAGGGGAGTTGCCGTGGCGCAGAGAGAGCAGTTCTTC; cdr3_aa: CAGRGADRGVAVAQREQFF
j_call: TRBJ2-1; cdr3_length: 13; v_call: TRBV28; clone_size: -; d_call: TRBD2; cdr3_nt: TGTGCCAGTCGGACTAGCGGACGTAATGAGCAGTTCTTC; cdr3_aa: CASRTSGRNEQFF
j_call: TRBJ2-2; cdr3_length: 15; v_call: TRBV19; clone_size: -; d_call: TRBD1; cdr3_nt: TGTGCCAGTGGCCAACAGGGGGCTGGCACCGGGGAGCTGTTTTTT; cdr3_aa: CASGQQGAGTGELFF
j_call: TRBJ2-5; cdr3_length: 16; v_call: TRBV11-2; clone_size: -; d_call: TRBD2; cdr3_nt: TGTGCCAGCAGCTCGCGGGGACTAGCGTACCAAGAGACCCAGTACTTC; cdr3_aa: CASSSRGLAYQETQYF
j_call: TRBJ1-3; cdr3_length: 15; v_call: TRBV28; clone_size: -; d_call: TRBD1; cdr3_nt: TGTGCCAGCAGTTCCTACAGGGGCCCTGGAAACACCATATATTTT; cdr3_aa: CASSSYRGPGNTIYF
j_call: TRBJ1-5; cdr3_length: 14; v_call: TRBV30; clone_size: -; d_call: TRBD1; cdr3_nt: TGTGCCTGGAGTGAGGGGGCTGGACAGAACATAGAGCATTTT; cdr3_aa: CAWSEGAGQNIEHF
j_call: TRBJ2-1; cdr3_length: 14; v_call: TRBV10-3; clone_size: -; d_call: TRBD2; cdr3_nt: TGTGCCATCAGCAGCGGGAGGGCCGGTAATGAGCAGTTCTTC; cdr3_aa: CAISSGRAGNEQFF
j_call: TRBJ2-3; cdr3_length: 14; v_call: TRBV5-4; clone_size: -; d_call: -; cdr3_nt: TGTGCCAGCAGCTTGGGGGAGAGCACAGATACGCAGTATTTT; cdr3_aa: CASSLGESTDTQYF
j_call: TRBJ2-1; cdr3_length: 15; v_call: TRBV28; clone_size: once; d_call: TRBD2; cdr3_nt: TGTGCCAGCAGTTCCCTAGCGGGGGCCTACAATGAGCAGTTCTTC; cdr3_aa: CASSSLAGAYNEQFF
j_call: TRBJ2-4; cdr3_length: 16; v_call: TRBV11-2; clone_size: -; d_call: TRBD1; cdr3_nt: TGTGCCAGCAGCCTTACAGGGGTGGGGGCCAAAAACATTCAGTACTTC; cdr3_aa: CASSLTGVGAKNIQYF
j_call: TRBJ1-6; cdr3_length: 13; v_call: TRBV2; clone_size: -; d_call: -; cdr3_nt: TGTGCCACCAGACGAACAGGGAATTCACCCCTCCACTTT; cdr3_aa: CATRRTGNSPLHF
j_call: TRBJ2-2; cdr3_length: 17; v_call: TRBV11-2; clone_size: -; d_call: TRBD2; cdr3_nt: TGTGCCAGCAGCGTCTCATTACTAGCGGGAGGCGCTGGGGAGCTGTTTTTT; cdr3_aa: CASSVSLLAGGAGELFF
j_call: TRBJ2-7; cdr3_length: 15; v_call: TRBV5-1; clone_size: -; d_call: -; cdr3_nt: TGCGCCAGCAGCTTGACAGCGGGTGGTTACTACGAGCAGTACTTC; cdr3_aa: CASSLTAGGYYEQYF
j_call: TRBJ2-3; cdr3_length: 9; v_call: TRBV10-1; clone_size: -; d_call: -; cdr3_nt: TGCGCCCCCGAGGTTTCGCAGTATTTT; cdr3_aa: CAPEVSQYF
j_call: TRBJ2-1; cdr3_length: 18; v_call: TRBV3-1/TRBV3-2; clone_size: -; d_call: TRBD1; cdr3_nt: TGTGCCAGCAGCCTAAGGGCGATTAGGGCAGGGGGCTGGGGTGAGCAGTTCTTC; cdr3_aa: CASSLRAIRAGGWGEQFF
j_call: TRBJ1-1; cdr3_length: 16; v_call: TRBV3-1/TRBV3-2; clone_size: -; d_call: TRBD1; cdr3_nt: TGTGCCAGCAGCCAAGCGAGTGCAGGGGGCAACACTGAAGCTTTCTTT; cdr3_aa: CASSQASAGGNTEAFF
j_call: TRBJ2-3; cdr3_length: 15; v_call: TRBV7-6; clone_size: -; d_call: TRBD1; cdr3_nt: TGTGCCAGCAGCCAAGACAGGGCTTCTTCCTTTGCGCAGTATTTT; cdr3_aa: CASSQDRASSFAQYF
j_call: TRBJ1-4; cdr3_length: 11; v_call: TRBV30; clone_size: -; d_call: -; cdr3_nt: TGTGCCTGGAGTGTACAAGAAAAACTGTTTTTT; cdr3_aa: CAWSVQEKLFF
j_call: TRBJ1-2; cdr3_length: 13; v_call: TRBV7-9; clone_size: -; d_call: -; cdr3_nt: TGTGCCAGCAGCTTATTATGGCCGTCGGGCTACACCTTC; cdr3_aa: CASSLLWPSGYTF
j_call: TRBJ1-4; cdr3_length: 15; v_call: TRBV15; clone_size: -; d_call: TRBD1; cdr3_nt: TGTGCCACCAGCAGAGTCGGGACAGGGGACGAAAAACTGTTTTTT; cdr3_aa: CATSRVGTGDEKLFF
j_call: TRBJ1-5; cdr3_length: 15; v_call: TRBV27; clone_size: -; d_call: TRBD1; cdr3_nt: TGTGCCAGCAGTTTAGGACAGGTGGGCAATCAGCCCCAGCATTTT; cdr3_aa: CASSLGQVGNQPQHF
j_call: TRBJ2-7; cdr3_length: 15; v_call: TRBV28; clone_size: -; d_call: -; cdr3_nt: TGTGCCAGCAGTCCTCTGCGACAGGGAGGCCACGAGCAGTACTTC; cdr3_aa: CASSPLRQGGHEQYF
j_call: TRBJ1-5; cdr3_length: 14; v_call: TRBV30; clone_size: -; d_call: -; cdr3_nt: TGTGCCTGGAGTGTACAACAGGGCGATCAGCCCCAGCATTTT; cdr3_aa: CAWSVQQGDQPQHF
j_call: TRBJ2-7; cdr3_length: 13; v_call: TRBV11-2; clone_size: -; d_call: -; cdr3_nt: TGTGCCAGCAGCTTCGGGGTCTCCTACGAGCAGTACTTC; cdr3_aa: CASSFGVSYEQYF
j_call: TRBJ2-1; cdr3_length: 15; v_call: TRBV27; clone_size: many; d_call: -; cdr3_nt: TGTGCCAGCATCCGCCGGTGGGGAGTATTAGGAGAGCAGTTCTTC; cdr3_aa: CASIRRWGVLGEQFF
j_call: TRBJ1-1; cdr3_length: 13; v_call: TRBV16; clone_size: -; d_call: -; cdr3_nt: TGTGCCAGCAGCCAATCTCGGTCCACTGAAGCTTTCTTT; cdr3_aa: CASSQSRSTEAFF